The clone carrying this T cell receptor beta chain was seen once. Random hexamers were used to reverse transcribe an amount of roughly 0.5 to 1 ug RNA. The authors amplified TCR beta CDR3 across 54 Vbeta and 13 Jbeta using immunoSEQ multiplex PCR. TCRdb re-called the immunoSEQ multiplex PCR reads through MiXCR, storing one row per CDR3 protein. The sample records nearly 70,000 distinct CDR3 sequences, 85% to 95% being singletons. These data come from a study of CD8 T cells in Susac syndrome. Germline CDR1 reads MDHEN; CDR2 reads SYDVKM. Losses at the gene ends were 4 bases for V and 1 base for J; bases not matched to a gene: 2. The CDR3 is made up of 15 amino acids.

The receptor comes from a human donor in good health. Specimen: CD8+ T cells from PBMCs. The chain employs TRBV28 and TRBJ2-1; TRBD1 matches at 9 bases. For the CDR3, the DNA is TGTGCCAGCAGTTCCGGGACAGGGTCCTACAATGAGCAGTTCTTC. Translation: CASSSGTGSYNEQFF.